These T cell receptor beta chains were read from a single sample in a study of cytomegalovirus exposure and HLA in healthy donors. The repertoire was sequenced with immunoSEQ multiplex PCR; TCRdb's copy has only in-frame clones and lacks some. The sample has 150,000 to 200,000 clones; 78% are singletons. The source material was PBMCs. Receptors originate from a woman in her thirties or forties in good health and CMV-seronegative. CDR3s include the opening cysteine and the closing phenylalanine or tryptophan.

CDR3 protein,J gene,V gene
CASRQGGGEQYF,TRBJ2-7,TRBV27
CSAREGLAQYF,TRBJ2-3,TRBV20-1
CASSLSSGGGNEQFF,TRBJ2-1,TRBV5-1
CASSHRGMNTEAFF,TRBJ1-1,TRBV19
CASSPILVVGNQPQHF,TRBJ1-5,TRBV19
CASSQETVSRLSGNTIYF,TRBJ1-3,TRBV14
CASSLDRGRVYGYTF,TRBJ1-2,TRBV5-1
CASSLVRTSGGAVTDTQYF,TRBJ2-3,TRBV5-1
CAISAGGYNEQFF,TRBJ2-1,TRBV10-3
CASSSLAGDGDEQFF,TRBJ2-1,TRBV28
CASSQGQGGQPQHF,TRBJ1-5,TRBV6-6
CASSPLAQDYGYTF,TRBJ1-2,TRBV18
CASSPGLAGAYEQYF,TRBJ2-7,TRBV6-5
CASTPWGQGMRSYNSPLHF,TRBJ1-6,TRBV7-2
CASSTGLAGKTGELFF,TRBJ2-2,TRBV5-5
CASSSFYARESTDTQYF,TRBJ2-3,TRBV7-9
CASSQTGSGNTIYF,TRBJ1-3,TRBV5-4
CASSPLPRGGKETQYF,TRBJ2-5,TRBV5-4
CASSVVGASIQYF,TRBJ2-4,TRBV9
CASSYEVAQETQYF,TRBJ2-5,TRBV6-5
CASSPYAAANTGELFF,TRBJ2-2,TRBV19
CASRSTRAYEQYF,TRBJ2-7,TRBV28
CASSDQGLGGNTIYF,TRBJ1-3,TRBV27
CASSALTGSEQYF,TRBJ2-7,TRBV6-4
CASSFGGSQETQYF,TRBJ2-5,TRBV7-2
CASSWSSGANVLTF,TRBJ2-6,TRBV27
CASSGDRLAVYNEQFF,TRBJ2-1,TRBV2
CASSLVAGRSSGNTIYF,TRBJ1-3,TRBV5-1
CASSLAGGGDEKLFF,TRBJ1-4,TRBV5-1
CASSRDKNYGYTF,TRBJ1-2,TRBV19
CASSFSPSRLAGVLYF,TRBJ2-7,TRBV27
CASSSQGGANYGYTF,TRBJ1-2,TRBV11-2
CASSLDRGRVETQYF,TRBJ2-5,TRBV11-2
CASSPPMLQETQYF,TRBJ2-5,TRBV10-1
CASSFGQGGQETQYF,TRBJ2-5,TRBV5-1
CASSFRGGGQPQHF,TRBJ1-5,TRBV7-2
CASSGQLLMNTEAFF,TRBJ1-1,TRBV7-8